The text below deals with one T cell receptor beta chain. This sample is part of a study of blood T cell repertoires in COVID-19. The wider study: Sample material is recorded as cDNA or gDNA derived from T cells, B-cell-depleted T cells, or PBMCs.

In the authors' workflow: Estimated nucleated cell counts came from reference gene primer amplification. The repertoire was sequenced with immunoSEQ multiplex PCR; TCRdb's copy has only in-frame clones and lacks some. V and J calls and clone size are given by that table; D and trimming were obtained from the DNA. The data contain roughly 84,000 clones, about 82% of them singletons. V lost 7 bases, J lost 2 bases, and 10 bases lay in between. CDR3 size: 12 residues. From germline, CDR1 is SQVTM and CDR2 ANQGSEA. This TCR was recovered from an older man with active or convalescent COVID-19. This chain uses TRBV29-1 with TRBJ2-3, with D maybe TRBD2 (7 bases). The sample consisted of peripheral blood. The CDR3 loop is CSAGGPTDTQYF. The CDR3 DNA sequence: TGCAGCGCCGGGGGGCCCACAGATACGCAGTATTTT.